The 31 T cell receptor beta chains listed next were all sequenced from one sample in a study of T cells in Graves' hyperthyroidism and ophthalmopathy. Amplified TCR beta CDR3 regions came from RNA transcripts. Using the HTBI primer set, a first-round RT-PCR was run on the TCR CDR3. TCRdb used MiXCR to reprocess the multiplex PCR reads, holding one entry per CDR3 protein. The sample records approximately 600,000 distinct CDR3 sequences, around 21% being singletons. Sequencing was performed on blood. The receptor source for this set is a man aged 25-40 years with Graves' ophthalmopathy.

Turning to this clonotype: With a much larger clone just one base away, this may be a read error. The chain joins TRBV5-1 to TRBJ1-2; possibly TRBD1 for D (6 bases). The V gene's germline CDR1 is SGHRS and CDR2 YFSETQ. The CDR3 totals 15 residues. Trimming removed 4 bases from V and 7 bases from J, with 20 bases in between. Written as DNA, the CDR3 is TGCGCCAGCAGCCCCTGGCAGGGGAGTGACTGTGGCTACACCTTC. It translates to CASSPWQGSDCGYTF.

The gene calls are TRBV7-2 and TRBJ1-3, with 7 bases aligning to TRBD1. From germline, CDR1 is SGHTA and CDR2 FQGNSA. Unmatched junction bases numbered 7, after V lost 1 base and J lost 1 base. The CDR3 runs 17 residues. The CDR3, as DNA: TGTGCCAGCAGCTTAGTTGTCAGGGGGGCATCTGGAAACACCATATATTTT. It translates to CASSLVVRGASGNTIYF.

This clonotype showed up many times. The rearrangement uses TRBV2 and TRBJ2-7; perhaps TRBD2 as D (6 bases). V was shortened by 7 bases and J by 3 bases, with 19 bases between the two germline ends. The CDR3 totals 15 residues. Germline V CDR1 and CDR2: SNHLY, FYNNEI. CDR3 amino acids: CASNPEGGTRYEQYF. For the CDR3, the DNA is TGTGCCAGCAACCCGGAGGGAGGAACCCGCTACGAGCAGTACTTC.

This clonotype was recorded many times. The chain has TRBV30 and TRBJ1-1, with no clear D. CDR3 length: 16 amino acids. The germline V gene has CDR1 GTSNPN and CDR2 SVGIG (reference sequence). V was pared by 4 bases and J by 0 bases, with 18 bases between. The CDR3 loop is CAWTSMSWGMNTEAFF. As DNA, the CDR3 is TGTGCCTGGACCTCAATGAGTTGGGGAATGAACACTGAAGCTTTCTTT.

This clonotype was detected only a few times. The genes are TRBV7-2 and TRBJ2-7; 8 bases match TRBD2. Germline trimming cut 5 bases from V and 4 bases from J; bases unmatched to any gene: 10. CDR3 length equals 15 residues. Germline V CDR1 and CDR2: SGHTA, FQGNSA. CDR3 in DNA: TGTGCCAGCAGCACCGGAGGTAGCGGGGTATACGAGCAGTACTTC. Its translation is CASSTGGSGVYEQYF.

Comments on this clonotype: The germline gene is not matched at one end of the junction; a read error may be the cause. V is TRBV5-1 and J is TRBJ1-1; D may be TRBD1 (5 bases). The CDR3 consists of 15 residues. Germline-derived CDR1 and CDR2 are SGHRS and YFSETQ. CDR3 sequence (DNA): TGCGCCAGCAGCTTGGCCCCGACAGATGCTAAGGGTGGTCTCTTT. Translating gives CASSLAPTDAKGGLF.

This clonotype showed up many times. The CDR3 region has the DNA TGTGCCAGCAGATCCGCCACGGAAGCCTACGAGCAGTACTTC. The encoded protein is CASRSATEAYEQYF. The chain uses TRBV28 and TRBJ2-7; no clear D. This CDR3 comprises 14 residues. Per germline, CDR1 MDHEN and CDR2 SYDVKM. Trimming removed 6 bases from V and 2 bases from J, with 14 bases in between.

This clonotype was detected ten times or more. The CDR3: CASSLATAPHEQFF. CDR3 nucleotide sequence: TGTGCCAGCAGCTTAGCAACTGCCCCCCATGAGCAGTTCTTC. The chain links TRBV7-6 to TRBJ2-1; no firm D call. This CDR3 comprises 14 residues. Between the trimmed V and J ends, which lost 0 bases and 8 bases, there was a span of 11 bases. Germline V gene lookup returns CDR1 SGHVS and CDR2 FNYEAQ.

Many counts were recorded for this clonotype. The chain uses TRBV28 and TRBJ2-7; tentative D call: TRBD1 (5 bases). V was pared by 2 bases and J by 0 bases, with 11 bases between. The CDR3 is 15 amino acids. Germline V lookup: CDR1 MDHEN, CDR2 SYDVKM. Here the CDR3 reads CASSLARQNSYEQYF. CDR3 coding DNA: TGTGCCAGCAGTTTAGCCCGACAGAACTCCTACGAGCAGTACTTC.

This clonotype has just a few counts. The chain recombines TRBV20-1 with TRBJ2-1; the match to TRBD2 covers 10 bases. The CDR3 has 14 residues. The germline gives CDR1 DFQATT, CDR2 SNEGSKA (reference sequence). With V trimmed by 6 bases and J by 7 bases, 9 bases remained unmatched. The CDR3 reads CSAYSSGRGNEQFF. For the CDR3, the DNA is TGCAGTGCGTACTCTAGCGGGAGAGGGAATGAGCAGTTCTTC.

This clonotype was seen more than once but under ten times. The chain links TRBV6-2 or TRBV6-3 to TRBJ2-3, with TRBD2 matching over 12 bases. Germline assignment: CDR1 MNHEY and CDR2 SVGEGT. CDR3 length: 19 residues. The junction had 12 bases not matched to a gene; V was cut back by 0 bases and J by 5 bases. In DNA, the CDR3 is TGTGCCAGCAGTTACTCGAGGACTCGACTAGCGGGAGCCGTAGATACGCAGTATTTT. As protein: CASSYSRTRLAGAVDTQYF.

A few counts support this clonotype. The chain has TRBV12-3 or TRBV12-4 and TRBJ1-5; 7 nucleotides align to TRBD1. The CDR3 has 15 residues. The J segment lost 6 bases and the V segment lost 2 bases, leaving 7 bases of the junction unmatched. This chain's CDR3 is CASSLRQGVGQPQHF. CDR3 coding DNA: TGTGCCAGCAGTTTAAGGCAGGGGGTCGGTCAGCCCCAGCATTTT.

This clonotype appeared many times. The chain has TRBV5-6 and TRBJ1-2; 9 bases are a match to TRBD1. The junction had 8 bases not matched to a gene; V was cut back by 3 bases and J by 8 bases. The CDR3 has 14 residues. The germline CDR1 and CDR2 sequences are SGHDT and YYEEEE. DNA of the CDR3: TGTGCCAGCAGCTCCGGGGACAGGGTAGGAGGCTACACCTTC. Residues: CASSSGDRVGGYTF.

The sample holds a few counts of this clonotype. The CDR3 coding sequence is TGTGCCACCAGTGGTACAGGATACACTGAAGCTTTCTTT. It is translated as CATSGTGYTEAFF. The chain joins TRBV24-1 to TRBJ1-1, with D possibly matching TRBD1 (5 bases). The ends were cut back, 5 bases at V and 3 bases at J, with 9 bases in the middle. In germline, CDR1 is KGHDR, CDR2 SFDVKD. The CDR3 has 13 residues.

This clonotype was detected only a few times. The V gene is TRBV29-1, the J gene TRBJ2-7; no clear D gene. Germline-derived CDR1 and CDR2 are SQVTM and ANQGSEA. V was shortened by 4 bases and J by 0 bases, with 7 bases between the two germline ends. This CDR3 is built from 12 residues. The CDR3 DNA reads TGCAGCGTTGCAGGTAACTCCTACGAGCAGTACTTC. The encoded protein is CSVAGNSYEQYF.

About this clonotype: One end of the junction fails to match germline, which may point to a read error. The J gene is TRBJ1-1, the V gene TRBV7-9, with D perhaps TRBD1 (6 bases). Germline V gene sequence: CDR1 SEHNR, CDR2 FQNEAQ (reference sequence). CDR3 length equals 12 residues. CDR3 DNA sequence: TGTGACAGCAGCCAAGGGGGGAGTGAAGCTTTCTTT. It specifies CDSSQGGSEAFF.

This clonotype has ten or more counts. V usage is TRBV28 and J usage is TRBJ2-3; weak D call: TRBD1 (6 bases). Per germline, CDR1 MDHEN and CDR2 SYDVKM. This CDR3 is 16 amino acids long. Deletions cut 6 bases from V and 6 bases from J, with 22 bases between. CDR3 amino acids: CASSFGTPQRGDTQYF. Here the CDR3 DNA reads TGTGCCAGCAGCTTTGGGACACCACAACGCGGCGATACGCAGTATTTT.

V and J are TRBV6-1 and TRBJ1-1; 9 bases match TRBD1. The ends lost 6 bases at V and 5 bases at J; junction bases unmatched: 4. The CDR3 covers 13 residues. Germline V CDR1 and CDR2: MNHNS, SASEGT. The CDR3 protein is CASSGQGLTEAFF. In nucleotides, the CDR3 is TGTGCCAGCAGCGGACAGGGGTTGACTGAAGCTTTCTTT.

CDR3 bases: TGTGCCAGCAGCCCTAGACTAGCGGGGAGCCATGAGCAGTTCTTC. Encoded protein: CASSPRLAGSHEQFF. The chain joins TRBV7-6 to TRBJ2-1; 11 nucleotides match TRBD2. This CDR3 comprises 15 residues. With 5 bases clipped from V and 8 bases from J, the junction kept 8 bases outside the gene matches. The germline V gene has CDR1 SGHVS and CDR2 FNYEAQ.

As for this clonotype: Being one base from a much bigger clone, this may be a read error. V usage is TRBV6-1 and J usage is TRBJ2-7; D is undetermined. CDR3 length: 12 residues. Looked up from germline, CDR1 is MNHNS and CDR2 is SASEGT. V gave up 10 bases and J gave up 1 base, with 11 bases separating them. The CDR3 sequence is CATQPGSYEQYF. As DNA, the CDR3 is TGTGCCACCCAGCCCGGATCCTACGAGCAGTACTTC.

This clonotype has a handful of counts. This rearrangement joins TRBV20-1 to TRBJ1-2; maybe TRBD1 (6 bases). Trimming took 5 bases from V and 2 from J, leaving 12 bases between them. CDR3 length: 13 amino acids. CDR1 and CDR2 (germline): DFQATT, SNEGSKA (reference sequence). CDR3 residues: CSAGTKRNYGYTF. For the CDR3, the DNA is TGCAGTGCTGGGACAAAACGAAACTATGGCTACACCTTC.

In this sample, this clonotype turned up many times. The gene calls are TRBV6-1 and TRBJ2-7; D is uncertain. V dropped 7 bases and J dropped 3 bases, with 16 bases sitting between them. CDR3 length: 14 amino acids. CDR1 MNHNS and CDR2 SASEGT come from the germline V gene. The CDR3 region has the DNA TGTGCCAGCATCGTCGGGCGGCCTTACTACGAGCAGTACTTC. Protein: CASIVGRPYYEQYF.

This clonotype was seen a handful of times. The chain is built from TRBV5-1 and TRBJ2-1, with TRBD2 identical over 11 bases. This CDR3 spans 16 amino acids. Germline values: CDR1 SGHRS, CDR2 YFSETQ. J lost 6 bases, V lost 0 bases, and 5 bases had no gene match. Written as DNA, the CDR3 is TGCGCCAGCAGCTTGGTCCTAGCGGGAGGTCCCAATGAGCAGTTCTTC. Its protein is CASSLVLAGGPNEQFF.

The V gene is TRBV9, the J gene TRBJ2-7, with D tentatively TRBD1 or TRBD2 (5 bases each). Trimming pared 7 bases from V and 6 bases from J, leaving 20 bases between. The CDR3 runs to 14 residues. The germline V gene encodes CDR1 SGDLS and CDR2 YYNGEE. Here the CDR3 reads CASATDGAAVEQYF. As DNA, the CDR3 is TGTGCCAGCGCTACTGACGGGGCGGCGGTCGAGCAGTACTTC.

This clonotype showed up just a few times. Here the CDR3 reads CASSLTPSQETQYF. CDR3 sequence (DNA): TGCGCCAGCAGCTTGACGCCAAGCCAAGAGACCCAGTACTTC. The chain carries TRBV5-1 and TRBJ2-5; D is undetermined. V was pared by 1 base and J by 1 base, with 8 bases between. The CDR3 contains 14 residues. CDR1 SGHRS and CDR2 YFSETQ come from the germline V gene.

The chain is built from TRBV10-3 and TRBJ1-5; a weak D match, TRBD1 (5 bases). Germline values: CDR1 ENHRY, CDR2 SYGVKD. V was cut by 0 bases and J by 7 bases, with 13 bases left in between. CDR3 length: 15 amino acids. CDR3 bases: TGTGCCATCAGTGAGTCGGGGGGAATGGGGCAGCCCCAGCATTTT. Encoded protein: CAISESGGMGQPQHF.

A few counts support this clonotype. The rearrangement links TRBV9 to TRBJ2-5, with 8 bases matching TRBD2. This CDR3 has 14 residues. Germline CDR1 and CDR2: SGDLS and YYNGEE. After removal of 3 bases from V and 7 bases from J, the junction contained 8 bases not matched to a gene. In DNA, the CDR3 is TGTGCCAGCAGCGAGGGACTAGTCGGAGCGACCCAGTACTTC. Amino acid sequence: CASSEGLVGATQYF.

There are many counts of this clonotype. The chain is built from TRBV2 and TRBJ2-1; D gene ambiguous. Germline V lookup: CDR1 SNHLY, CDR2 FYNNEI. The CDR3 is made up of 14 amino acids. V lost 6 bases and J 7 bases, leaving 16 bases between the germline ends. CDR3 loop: CASRGRNPLNEQFF. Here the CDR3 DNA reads TGTGCCAGCAGGGGCAGGAATCCTCTTAATGAGCAGTTCTTC.

The CDR3 loop reads CASSSRVPGVGQFF. The CDR3 DNA is TGTGCCAGCAGTTCCCGGGTCCCCGGAGTAGGGCAGTTCTTC. The J gene is TRBJ2-1, the V gene TRBV6-5; D uncertain. The germline CDR1 and CDR2 sequences are MNHEY and SVGAGI. With 4 bases removed from V and 12 bases from J, the gap between germline ends came to 19 bases. CDR3 length: 14 amino acids.

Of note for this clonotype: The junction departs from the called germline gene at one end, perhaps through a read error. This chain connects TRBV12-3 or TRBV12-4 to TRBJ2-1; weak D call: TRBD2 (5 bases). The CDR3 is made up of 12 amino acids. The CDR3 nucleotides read TGTGCCAGCAAGTCGGGATACAATGAGCAGTCCTTC. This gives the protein CASKSGYNEQSF.

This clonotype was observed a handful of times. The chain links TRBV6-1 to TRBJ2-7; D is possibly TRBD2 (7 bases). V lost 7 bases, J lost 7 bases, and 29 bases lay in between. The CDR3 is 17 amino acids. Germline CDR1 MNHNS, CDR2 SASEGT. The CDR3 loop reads CASTQKRGGDILQEQYF. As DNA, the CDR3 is TGTGCCAGCACTCAAAAGCGGGGAGGGGACATCTTACAAGAGCAGTACTTC.